Below are 10 T cell receptor beta chains sequenced from a single sample in a study of OX40 agonist ivuxolimab in advanced cancers. Assay: immunoSEQ multiplex PCR; the TCRdb copy retains only in-frame clones and omits some. In the table there are roughly 91,000 clones, over 85% of which are singletons. The material sequenced was CD4+ or CD8+ T cells sorted from blood, taken in a trial of the OX40 agonist ivuxolimab. The source is an adult with an advanced solid tumor such as melanoma, head and neck, liver or kidney cancer.

The chain recombines TRBV14 with TRBJ1-1; TRBD1 might be the D (5 bases). Between the trimmed V and J ends, which lost 1 base and 9 bases, there was a span of 15 bases. CDR1 is SGHDN and CDR2 is FVKESK in the germline V gene. The CDR3 runs 14 residues. DNA of the CDR3: TGTGCCAGCAGCCAAGGCCTCGAGGGGACCCAAGCTTTCTTT. Its translation: CASSQGLEGTQAFF.

The chain uses TRBV4-1 and TRBJ2-3; D unresolved. This CDR3 comprises 11 residues. The germline CDR1 and CDR2 sequences are MGHRA and YSYEKL. V dropped 1 base and J dropped 5 bases, with 1 base sitting between them. CDR3 nucleotides: TGCGCCAGCAGCCAAGGAGATACGCAGTATTTT. Translation gives CASSQGDTQYF.

This clone was seen a single time. J is TRBJ2-3 and V is TRBV7-9; the D gene is possibly TRBD1 (6 bases). Between the trimmed V and J ends, which lost 5 bases and 4 bases, there was a span of 7 bases. The CDR3 covers 12 residues. Germline CDR1 SEHNR, CDR2 FQNEAQ (reference sequence). This CDR3 reads CASSQGSDTQYF. In DNA, the CDR3 is TGTGCCAGCAGCCAGGGGTCAGATACGCAGTATTTT.

The V gene is TRBV28, the J gene TRBJ2-1; possibly TRBD1 for D (6 bases). The CDR3 covers 15 residues. Between the trimmed V and J ends, which lost 7 bases and 9 bases, there was a span of 22 bases. Germline V gene sequence: CDR1 MDHEN, CDR2 SYDVKM. CDR3 protein: CASTSPQGSGVEQFF. The CDR3 DNA follows: TGTGCCAGCACCTCCCCCCAGGGGAGTGGCGTTGAGCAGTTCTTC.

The J gene is TRBJ1-2, the V gene TRBV7-9; 7 positions match TRBD1. Germline values: CDR1 SEHNR, CDR2 FQNEAQ (reference sequence). The CDR3 length is 13 residues. Unmatched junction bases numbered 5, after V lost 6 bases and J lost 4 bases. The DNA of the CDR3 is TGTGCCAGCAGTCGGGACAGCACCTATGGCTACACCTTC. As protein: CASSRDSTYGYTF.

The chain has TRBV9 and TRBJ2-3, with TRBD2 matching over 9 bases. V trimming: 0 bases; J trimming: 0 bases; junction bases outside the gene matches: 8. CDR3 length: 18 amino acids. Germline V lookup: CDR1 SGDLS, CDR2 YYNGEE. For the CDR3, the DNA is TGTGCCAGCAGCGTAGCAGGTAGCGGGGGTCCCAGCACAGATACGCAGTATTTT. Translated, it gives CASSVAGSGGPSTDTQYF.

The chain couples TRBV29-1 to TRBJ1-3; possibly TRBD1 for D (5 bases). Per the germline V gene, CDR1 is SQVTM and CDR2 is ANQGSEA. CDR3 size: 13 residues. Trimming pared 7 bases from V and 0 bases from J, leaving 10 bases between. The CDR3, as DNA: TGCAGCGCCACAGGAGACTCTGGAAACACCATATATTTT. Translated: CSATGDSGNTIYF.

To note about this clone: The sample carries other DNA sequences with the same CDR3. CDR3 sequence: CASSERDYGYTF. The CDR3 nucleotides read TGTGCCAGCAGTGAAAGAGACTATGGCTACACCTTC. The chain has TRBV2 and TRBJ1-2; D unclear. The germline V gene has CDR1 SNHLY and CDR2 FYNNEI. This CDR3 region has 12 residues. Trimming removed 2 bases from V and 3 bases from J, with 4 bases in between.

The CDR3 DNA is TGTGCCAGCAGAGGGGGGACCGGGGAGCTGTTTTTT. It is translated as CASRGGTGELFF. The rearrangement uses TRBV28 and TRBJ2-2; D might be TRBD1 or TRBD2, each matching 6 bases. The V gene lost 6 bases and the J gene lost 5 bases, with 7 bases spanning the gap. Germline lookup yields CDR1 MDHEN and CDR2 SYDVKM. This CDR3 is 12 amino acids long.

The chain uses TRBV21-1 and TRBJ1-2. TRBV21-1 is an annotated pseudogene. The CDR3 sequence is 15 residues long. The CDR3 DNA reads as TGTGCCAGCAGCAAAGAAAGACGGGCAAACTATGGCTACACCTTC. Its translation is CASSKERRANYGYTF.